Listed below are T cell receptor beta chains from one sample, sequenced in a study of identical twins. TCRdb independently ran MiXCR on the 5' RACE reads; one entry per CDR3 protein. Altogether some 500,000 distinct CDR3 sequences are present, approximately 22% being singletons, with the ten largest covering roughly 0.91%. In addition, the sample was reused for a study of T cells expressing NK-cell markers.

The sample taken for sequencing was CD4+ T cells sorted from blood. The origin of the receptors is a young woman in good health. The CDR3 runs from the conserved cysteine through the conserved F or W. A D gene is named only where the DNA matches it firmly. Clone size is not always given. Where it is, it says once, few, many or a class for expanded clones.

TGTGCCAGCTCACCTGACAGGGAAATCCAGCCCCAGCATTTT CASSPDREIQPQHF TRBD1 few TRBJ1-5 TRBV18
TGTGCCAGCAGCGTAGGAGCAGGGACCTCAGACACGCAGTATTTT CASSVGAGTSDTQYF . many TRBJ2-3 TRBV9
TGTGCCAGCGCCCGGGGATGGGGCACTGAAGCTTTCTTT CASARGWGTEAFF . . TRBJ1-1 TRBV6-1
TGCAGTGCCCGGGGGCCTAGCTCCTACAATGAGCAGTTCTTC CSARGPSSYNEQFF . . TRBJ2-1 TRBV20-1
TGCGCCAGCAGCCAAGATATCGGGACAGGGGGACAGCCCCAGCATTTT CASSQDIGTGGQPQHF TRBD1 many TRBJ1-5 TRBV4-3
TGTGCCAGCAGCTTTACAGGACGGATCAATCAGCCCCAGCATTTT CASSFTGRINQPQHF . . TRBJ1-5 TRBV7-2
TGTGCCATTAAGAGCTTCGGGGGGCCAAGTAGCACAGATACGCAGTATTTT CAIKSFGGPSSTDTQYF . many TRBJ2-3 TRBV10-3
TGCGCCAGCAGTTCACAGGGATGGGACACCGGGGAGCTGTTTTTT CASSSQGWDTGELFF . few TRBJ2-2 TRBV5-1
TGTGCCAGCAGCGTCCTTTGGGGGAGCGGGAGTTATGAGCAGTTCTTC CASSVLWGSGSYEQFF TRBD2 . TRBJ2-1 TRBV7-2
TGTGCCAGCAGTGGGGACAGGCAAGCTTCAGGCTACACCTTC CASSGDRQASGYTF TRBD1 . TRBJ1-2 TRBV2
TGCAGTGCTGGGACAGGGGGACGGGGCGGGGAGCTGTTTTTT CSAGTGGRGGELFF TRBD1 . TRBJ2-2 TRBV20-1
TGTGCCAGCAGGTCCGGCAGCGGGTCCTCCTACGAGCAGTACTTC CASRSGSGSSYEQYF . . TRBJ2-7 TRBV7-9
TGTGCCATCAGTGAATATAGCGCTGAAGCTTTCTTT CAISEYSAEAFF . . TRBJ1-1 TRBV10-3
TGTGCCAGCAGATTCTCCGGGACAGGGGGCCTTGATCAGCCCCAGCATTTT CASRFSGTGGLDQPQHF TRBD1 . TRBJ1-5 TRBV6-5
TGCGCCAGCAGCTCCGGACAGGGACCCTACGAGCAGTACTTC CASSSGQGPYEQYF TRBD1 many TRBJ2-7 TRBV5-1
TGCGCCAGCAGTTCAAATAGCTACAATGAGCAGTTCTTC CASSSNSYNEQFF . many TRBJ2-1 TRBV4-3
TGTGCCAGCAGGCCGACAGGGCGGGGAAACTATGGCTACACCTTC CASRPTGRGNYGYTF TRBD1 few TRBJ1-2 TRBV12-3/TRBV12-4
TGTGCCAGCAGTCAACCGGGACTAGCGGGAGGGCCCTACAATGAGCAGTTCTTC CASSQPGLAGGPYNEQFF TRBD2 . TRBJ2-1 TRBV12-3/TRBV12-4
TGTGCCAGCAGTTTAGGGCCCGGGAGCACAGATACGCAGTATTTT CASSLGPGSTDTQYF . many TRBJ2-3 TRBV25-1
TGTGCCAGCAGACGGGGGCGTGAGGAAACTGAAGCTTTCTTT CASRRGREETEAFF . . TRBJ1-1 TRBV7-2
TGCGCCAGCAGCCTTATTACAGGGTCCGGCTACACCTTC CASSLITGSGYTF . . TRBJ1-2 TRBV5-1
TGTGCCAGCAGTGAGGAACTAGCGGGGATACAAGAGACCCAGTACTTC CASSEELAGIQETQYF TRBD2 . TRBJ2-5 TRBV6-1
TGCGCCAGCAGCTTGGAGGTGGGCAGGGAGACCCAGTACTTC CASSLEVGRETQYF . . TRBJ2-5 TRBV5-1
TGTGCCAGCCTTAAGCGGGGAGTCACAGATACGCAGTATTTT CASLKRGVTDTQYF TRBD2 . TRBJ2-3 TRBV12-3/TRBV12-4
TGTGCCATCAGGATAGCGGGGGGTAGCACAGATACGCAGTATTTT CAIRIAGGSTDTQYF TRBD2 . TRBJ2-3 TRBV10-3
TGCGCCAGCAGCTTGGTGGGACTAGCGGGAGGAGTTGCCTACGAGCAGTACTTC CASSLVGLAGGVAYEQYF TRBD2 few TRBJ2-7 TRBV5-1
TGTGCCAGCAAGGCTGGGGCCAACGTCCTGACTTTC CASKAGANVLTF . . TRBJ2-6 TRBV12-3/TRBV12-4
TGTGCCAGCAGCTGGGTAGGGGAAGAGACCCAGTACTTC CASSWVGEETQYF . . TRBJ2-5 TRBV6-1